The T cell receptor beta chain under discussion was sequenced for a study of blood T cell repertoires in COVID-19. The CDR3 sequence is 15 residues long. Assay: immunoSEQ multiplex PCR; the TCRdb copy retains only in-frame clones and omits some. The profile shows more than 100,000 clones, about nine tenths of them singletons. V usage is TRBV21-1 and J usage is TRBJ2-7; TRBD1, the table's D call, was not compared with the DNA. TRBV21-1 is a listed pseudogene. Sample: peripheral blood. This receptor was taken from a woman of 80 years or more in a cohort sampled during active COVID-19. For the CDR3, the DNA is TGTGCCAGCAGCTTTCAGGCTTCGCGCTCCTACGAGCAGTACTTC. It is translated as CASSFQASRSYEQYF.